This T cell receptor beta chain was recovered during a study of vaccination effects on CD4 cells after COVID-19. V was pared by 0 bases and J by 4 bases, with 15 bases between. CDR1 is LGHNT and CDR2 is FRNRAP in the germline V gene. The CDR3 has 17 residues. Following 10 days of culture, CD4+ T cells were isolated. All participants had two doses of either the BNT162b2 or mRNA-1273 vaccine. This clone has only a few counts. Antigen: not known. Sequencing was performed with immunoSEQ multiplex PCR; in TCRdb, only in-frame clones are kept and a portion is missing. The sample contains about 73,000 clones, around 70% of which appear only once.

The specimen comprised CD4+ T cells from PBMCs cultured without peptide, sampled after COVID-19 vaccination. This receptor was taken from a human donor who received a COVID-19 vaccine. The chain combines TRBV12-5 with TRBJ2-2, with D perhaps given as TRBD1 or TRBD2 (5 bases each). CDR3 DNA: TGTGCTAGTGGTTTGGTACCGGACGGGGCAATCACCGGGGAGCTGTTTTTT. Protein sequence: CASGLVPDGAITGELFF.